Ten or more counts support the clone carrying this T cell receptor beta chain. Through template switching, a universal primer site was introduced, and the cDNA contained unique molecular identifiers. TCRdb itself ran the 5' RACE reads through MiXCR, one entry per CDR3 protein. This table holds 640,000 or so distinct CDR3 sequences, over 5% found once. This sample stems from a study of identical twins. V shed 4 bases and J shed 0 bases, with 4 bases lying between them. Germline CDR1 reads SGHRS; CDR2 reads YFSETQ. The CDR3 spans 12 residues. This chain joins TRBV5-1 and TRBJ2-5; no reliable D call. The sequencing input was naive T cells sorted from blood. The receptor's source is a young man in good health. The CDR3, as DNA: TGCGCCAGCAGCGTATACCAAGAGACCCAGTACTTC. This encodes CASSVYQETQYF.